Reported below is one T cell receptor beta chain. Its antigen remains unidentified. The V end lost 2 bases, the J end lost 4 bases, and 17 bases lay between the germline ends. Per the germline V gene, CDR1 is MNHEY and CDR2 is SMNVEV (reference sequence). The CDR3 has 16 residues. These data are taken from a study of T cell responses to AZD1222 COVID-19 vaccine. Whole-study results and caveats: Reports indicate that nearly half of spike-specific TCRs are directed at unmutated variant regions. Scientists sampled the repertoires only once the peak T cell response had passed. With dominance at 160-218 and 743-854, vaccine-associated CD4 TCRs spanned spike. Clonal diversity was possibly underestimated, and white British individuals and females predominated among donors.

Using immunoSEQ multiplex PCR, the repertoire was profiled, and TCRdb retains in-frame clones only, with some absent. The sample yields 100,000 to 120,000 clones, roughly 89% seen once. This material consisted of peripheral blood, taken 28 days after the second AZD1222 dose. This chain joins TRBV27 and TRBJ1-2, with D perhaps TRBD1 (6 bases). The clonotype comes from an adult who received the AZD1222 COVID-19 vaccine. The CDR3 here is CASSLIARGQGYGYTF. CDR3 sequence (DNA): TGTGCCAGCAGTTTAATTGCCCGGGGGCAGGGCTATGGCTACACCTTC.